Listed below are T cell receptor beta chains from one sample, sequenced in a study of blood T cell repertoires in COVID-19. Assay used: immunoSEQ multiplex PCR; TCRdb lists only in-frame clones, some missing. This sample carries more than 400,000 clones, 70% to 90% of them seen once, and the ten largest clones take approximately 3.4%. Input material: peripheral blood. The receptors come from a human donor in a cohort sampled during active COVID-19. The CDR3 runs from the conserved cysteine through the conserved F or W. The order of the fields is V gene, J gene, clone size, D gene, CDR3 DNA, CDR3 protein. A D gene is named only where the DNA matches it firmly. The size entry is marked missing in some rows and otherwise reads once, few, many or a size class.

v_gene: TRBV19; j_gene: TRBJ2-1; abundance: -; d_gene: -; CDR3nt: TGTGCCAGTAGTGTGACAGTGACCTACAATGAGCAGTTCTTC; CDR3aa: CASSVTVTYNEQFF
v_gene: TRBV3-1/TRBV3-2; j_gene: TRBJ1-1; abundance: -; d_gene: -; CDR3nt: TGTGCCAGCAGCCAAGTTAGGGACACCTATGAAGCTTTCTTT; CDR3aa: CASSQVRDTYEAFF
v_gene: TRBV29-1; j_gene: TRBJ1-2; abundance: -; d_gene: TRBD1; CDR3nt: TGCAGCGTTGTCCGGGGGACAGGGGTCTATGGCTACACCTTC; CDR3aa: CSVVRGTGVYGYTF
v_gene: TRBV7-3; j_gene: TRBJ1-4; abundance: -; d_gene: TRBD1; CDR3nt: TGTGCCAGCAGCTTGGGACAGGGAGAAAAACTGTTTTTT; CDR3aa: CASSLGQGEKLFF
v_gene: TRBV9; j_gene: TRBJ2-2; abundance: -; d_gene: TRBD2; CDR3nt: TGTGCCAGCAGCCGCTATAAAAGTCCCGTACTAGCGGGAGGGCCCGGGACCGGGGAGCTGTTTTTT; CDR3aa: CASSRYKSPVLAGGPGTGELFF
v_gene: TRBV29-1; j_gene: TRBJ2-5; abundance: -; d_gene: TRBD2; CDR3nt: TGCAGCGTTGACCCAGGGACTAGCGGGTGGGAGACCCAGTACTTC; CDR3aa: CSVDPGTSGWETQYF
v_gene: TRBV30; j_gene: TRBJ1-1; abundance: -; d_gene: -; CDR3nt: TGTGCCTGGAGGGCTCGGACAGTCGGCACTGAAGCTTTCTTT; CDR3aa: CAWRARTVGTEAFF
v_gene: TRBV18; j_gene: TRBJ1-2; abundance: -; d_gene: -; CDR3nt: TGTGCCAGCTCACCTGATAGGGGGTATGGCTACACCTTC; CDR3aa: CASSPDRGYGYTF
v_gene: TRBV28; j_gene: TRBJ2-6; abundance: -; d_gene: -; CDR3nt: TGTGCCAGCAGTTTTAAGAGCTCTGGGGCCAACGTCCTGACTTTC; CDR3aa: CASSFKSSGANVLTF
v_gene: TRBV18; j_gene: TRBJ2-7; abundance: -; d_gene: TRBD2; CDR3nt: TGTGCCAGCTCCCTCGCTCCGGGACTAGCGGGAGCAAACTCCTACGAGCAGTACTTC; CDR3aa: CASSLAPGLAGANSYEQYF
v_gene: TRBV7-9; j_gene: TRBJ1-1; abundance: once; d_gene: TRBD1; CDR3nt: TGTGCCAGCAGCCTACAGGGGGCCTTGGACACTGAAGCTTTCTTT; CDR3aa: CASSLQGALDTEAFF
v_gene: TRBV18; j_gene: TRBJ1-2; abundance: -; d_gene: -; CDR3nt: TGTGCCAGCTCACCCTTCGACAGTCCCTATGGCTACACCTTC; CDR3aa: CASSPFDSPYGYTF
v_gene: TRBV28; j_gene: TRBJ1-5; abundance: -; d_gene: TRBD1; CDR3nt: TGTGCCAGCAGGGGGACAGCAGACAATCAGCCCCAGCATTTT; CDR3aa: CASRGTADNQPQHF
v_gene: TRBV18; j_gene: TRBJ2-3; abundance: -; d_gene: -; CDR3nt: TGTGCCAGCTCACCCCCGGACTCCTACCCAGATACGCAGTATTTT; CDR3aa: CASSPPDSYPDTQYF
v_gene: TRBV19; j_gene: TRBJ1-2; abundance: -; d_gene: -; CDR3nt: TGTGCCAGTAGTTTGGAGGGCCTCTATGGCTACACCTTC; CDR3aa: CASSLEGLYGYTF
v_gene: TRBV30; j_gene: TRBJ1-5; abundance: -; d_gene: -; CDR3nt: TGTGCCTGGAGTTCCGGCGGGAGCAATCAGCCCCAGCATTTT; CDR3aa: CAWSSGGSNQPQHF
v_gene: TRBV9; j_gene: TRBJ1-5; abundance: -; d_gene: TRBD1; CDR3nt: TGTGCCAGCAGCCCGGGACAGGGAGCGGGCAATCAGCCCCAGCATTTT; CDR3aa: CASSPGQGAGNQPQHF
v_gene: TRBV10-3; j_gene: TRBJ1-4; abundance: -; d_gene: TRBD1; CDR3nt: TGTGCCACCCGGACAGGGGAGATCGCTAATGAAAAACTGTTTTTT; CDR3aa: CATRTGEIANEKLFF
v_gene: TRBV7-3; j_gene: TRBJ2-2; abundance: once; d_gene: TRBD2; CDR3nt: TGTGCCAGCAGCAACCCCTGGGGGAGGGTTGACACCGGGGAGCTGTTTTTT; CDR3aa: CASSNPWGRVDTGELFF
v_gene: TRBV2; j_gene: TRBJ1-2; abundance: -; d_gene: -; CDR3nt: TGTGCCAGCAGCCCAGACAGGAGCTCCTATGGCTACACCTTC; CDR3aa: CASSPDRSSYGYTF
v_gene: TRBV5-1; j_gene: TRBJ1-5; abundance: -; d_gene: -; CDR3nt: TGCGCCAGCAGCCAAACCCCACAGGGCATGCTTAATCAGCCCCAGCATTTT; CDR3aa: CASSQTPQGMLNQPQHF
v_gene: TRBV30; j_gene: TRBJ1-2; abundance: -; d_gene: TRBD1; CDR3nt: TGTGCCTGGAGTGTCCCCCACACAGGGGCTAACTATGGCTACACCTTC; CDR3aa: CAWSVPHTGANYGYTF
v_gene: TRBV7-2; j_gene: TRBJ1-2; abundance: -; d_gene: -; CDR3nt: TGTGCCAGCAGCCCTCCGGTCTCTGGCTACACCTTC; CDR3aa: CASSPPVSGYTF
v_gene: TRBV5-6; j_gene: TRBJ2-5; abundance: -; d_gene: TRBD1; CDR3nt: TGTGCCAGCAGTTTTACGACAGGGGCGAAGACTCAAGAGACCCAGTACTTC; CDR3aa: CASSFTTGAKTQETQYF
v_gene: TRBV7-3; j_gene: TRBJ2-3; abundance: -; d_gene: -; CDR3nt: TGTGCCAGCAGCCTACGTCCCAGGGAAGGGGCAGATACGCAGTATTTT; CDR3aa: CASSLRPREGADTQYF
v_gene: TRBV7-3; j_gene: TRBJ2-7; abundance: -; d_gene: TRBD2; CDR3nt: TGTGCCAGCAGCTTAGCGGGGGTAAACAACGAGCAGTACTTC; CDR3aa: CASSLAGVNNEQYF
v_gene: TRBV9; j_gene: TRBJ2-2; abundance: -; d_gene: TRBD2; CDR3nt: TGTGCCAGCAGCCTTTCGGGGCTAGCGGGAGGGCGTTTCAACGGGGAGCTGTTTTTT; CDR3aa: CASSLSGLAGGRFNGELFF
v_gene: TRBV6-5; j_gene: TRBJ2-2; abundance: -; d_gene: TRBD2; CDR3nt: TGTGCCAGCAGTTCGGCGGGAGCGGACACCGGGGAGCTGTTTTTT; CDR3aa: CASSSAGADTGELFF
v_gene: TRBV5-5; j_gene: TRBJ1-2; abundance: -; d_gene: TRBD1; CDR3nt: TGTGCCAGCAGCACCTCGGGACAGGGACTTTATGGCTACACCTTC; CDR3aa: CASSTSGQGLYGYTF
v_gene: TRBV3-1/TRBV3-2; j_gene: TRBJ2-1; abundance: -; d_gene: TRBD2; CDR3nt: TGTGCCAGCAGCCAAGCCAGCGGGAGTTTCTACAATGAGCAGTTCTTC; CDR3aa: CASSQASGSFYNEQFF
v_gene: TRBV6-2/TRBV6-3; j_gene: TRBJ2-1; abundance: -; d_gene: -; CDR3nt: TGTGCCAGCAGTTACGGGGGACTGGTATACAATGAGCAGTTCTTC; CDR3aa: CASSYGGLVYNEQFF
v_gene: TRBV7-8; j_gene: TRBJ1-2; abundance: -; d_gene: TRBD1; CDR3nt: TGTGCCAGCAGCTTAGTTGCGGACGCCGGAGGGACAGGGGGCGCTTCTCCGGGCTACACCTTC; CDR3aa: CASSLVADAGGTGGASPGYTF
v_gene: TRBV6-5; j_gene: TRBJ2-3; abundance: -; d_gene: TRBD2; CDR3nt: TGTGCCAGCAGTCTGGGACTAGCGGGGTGGGATACGCAGTATTTT; CDR3aa: CASSLGLAGWDTQYF
v_gene: TRBV2; j_gene: TRBJ2-7; abundance: -; d_gene: TRBD1; CDR3nt: TGTGCCAGCAGTCGGGACAGGGCGGCCTACGAGCAGTACTTC; CDR3aa: CASSRDRAAYEQYF
v_gene: TRBV25-1; j_gene: TRBJ1-1; abundance: -; d_gene: TRBD1; CDR3nt: TGTGCCAGCAGTGCTCAGGGGGGAAACACTGAAGCTTTCTTT; CDR3aa: CASSAQGGNTEAFF
v_gene: TRBV3-1/TRBV3-2; j_gene: TRBJ1-2; abundance: -; d_gene: -; CDR3nt: TGTGCCAGCAGCCAAGCCCAGGCGGGGGGCTACACCTTC; CDR3aa: CASSQAQAGGYTF
v_gene: TRBV6-5; j_gene: TRBJ1-1; abundance: once; d_gene: -; CDR3nt: TGTGCCAGCAGTTACCAAGGTCTGGGCGACACTGAAGCTTTCTTT; CDR3aa: CASSYQGLGDTEAFF
v_gene: TRBV6-5; j_gene: TRBJ1-1; abundance: -; d_gene: TRBD1; CDR3nt: TGTGCCAGCAGCCGTCCAGACAGGGAAGAAGCTTTCTTT; CDR3aa: CASSRPDREEAFF
v_gene: TRBV12-3/TRBV12-4; j_gene: TRBJ1-2; abundance: -; d_gene: -; CDR3nt: TGTGCCAGCAGTAGGACAGTTGATGGCTACACCTTC; CDR3aa: CASSRTVDGYTF
v_gene: TRBV6-6; j_gene: TRBJ2-1; abundance: once; d_gene: -; CDR3nt: TGTGCCAGCAGCCGGGGACAGGGGGCTAGCGGGAGGGCCCCCTACAATGAGCAGTTCTTC; CDR3aa: CASSRGQGASGRAPYNEQFF
v_gene: TRBV27; j_gene: TRBJ2-5; abundance: -; d_gene: TRBD1; CDR3nt: TGTGAAACAAACCTAGCAGCCGGACAGGCTTACCAAGAGACCCAGTACTTC; CDR3aa: CETNLAAGQAYQETQYF
v_gene: TRBV5-6; j_gene: TRBJ1-3; abundance: -; d_gene: -; CDR3nt: TGTGCCAGCAGCTTGGGGTCGCTAGGGGTTGATCTTGGAAACACCATATATTTT; CDR3aa: CASSLGSLGVDLGNTIYF
v_gene: TRBV29-1; j_gene: TRBJ1-2; abundance: -; d_gene: -; CDR3nt: TGCAGCGTTGATCTCTACCTCAATCTAAACTATGGCTACACCTTC; CDR3aa: CSVDLYLNLNYGYTF
v_gene: TRBV12-5; j_gene: TRBJ2-1; abundance: -; d_gene: TRBD2; CDR3nt: TGTGCTAGTGGCCTCGGGAGGGCAAGAGACAATGAGCAGTTCTTC; CDR3aa: CASGLGRARDNEQFF
v_gene: TRBV9; j_gene: TRBJ1-2; abundance: -; d_gene: TRBD1; CDR3nt: TGTGCCAGCAGCGAAGGGGGCTGGGACTATGGCTACACCTTC; CDR3aa: CASSEGGWDYGYTF
v_gene: TRBV4-2; j_gene: TRBJ2-6; abundance: -; d_gene: TRBD2; CDR3nt: TGTGCCAGCAGCCAGAGACTAGCGGGAGTCTCTGGGGCCAACGTCCTGACTTTC; CDR3aa: CASSQRLAGVSGANVLTF
v_gene: TRBV5-1; j_gene: TRBJ1-3; abundance: -; d_gene: -; CDR3nt: TGCGCCAGCAGCTTTGGACAGTCGGGAAACACCATATATTTT; CDR3aa: CASSFGQSGNTIYF
v_gene: TRBV15; j_gene: TRBJ1-3; abundance: -; d_gene: -; CDR3nt: TGTGCCACCAGCAGTCCGGCGGCAGGAAACACCATATATTTT; CDR3aa: CATSSPAAGNTIYF
v_gene: TRBV19; j_gene: TRBJ2-1; abundance: -; d_gene: -; CDR3nt: TGTGCCAGTAGTATATTAGGCCTAGCTGACAATGAGCAGTTCTTC; CDR3aa: CASSILGLADNEQFF